Included here is one TCR beta chain sequence, with context. Its antigen remains unidentified. No quality values exist for individual bases; no much larger clone is one base distant. CD8 naive samples were obtained by positive selection for CCR7 among CD45RO-negative cells, yielding a CD45RA+CCR7+ population from which TemRA cells were excluded. Donors were healthy HIV-negative adults with no recently reported acute infections or vaccinations. All donors were Caucasian adults living in Nashville, Tennessee, USA. Blood was collected by leukapheresis, and PBMCs were isolated by Ficoll-Histopaque density gradient centrifugation and then cryopreserved in liquid nitrogen vapor phase. Analytical flow cytometry was used to check the purity and quantity of each magnetically sorted T cell population. From each sorted fraction, genomic DNA was isolated and quantified by UV absorbance on a Nanodrop 2000c. This sample is part of a study of shared clonotypes between healthy human individuals (dated by TCRdb to the early 2020s). With regard to the full study: A couple of women and a few men aged 18 to 49 years were included in the cohort. Per donor, three plates each were used for CD4 naive and CD4 memory, two for CD8 naive, and one for CD8 memory. Blood TCR repertoires of about five healthy adults were deeply sequenced to estimate repertoire size and the extent of clonotype sharing between individuals. Libraries were prepared and TCR repertoires were sequenced by different laboratories using diverse techniques, in order to increase sequencing depth and limit assay-specific biases. Between about 0.9 and 8.9 billion PBMCs per donor were obtained by leukapheresis. Overall results and qualifications from the work: Because the study included a small number of donors, the genetic and exposure-history diversity represented was limited. Clonotypes shared by all four sorted-subset donors showed higher generation probabilities than non-shared clonotypes. Even with the large sequencing depth, rarefaction of the sorted-subset datasets indicated that sequencing was incomplete. Pairwise subsampling indicated that sequencing depth was expected to affect the degree of clonotype sharing among donors. Only blood was sampled, and tissue TCR repertoires likely differ from those in blood. Across several donors, about 5% of naive CD4, approximately 3.6% of naive CD8, around 2.1% of memory CD4, and under 0.45% of memory CD8 clonotypes were shared. Naive subsets generally had larger estimated clonotype richness than memory subsets did.

The CDR3 runs 13 amino acids, cysteine and phenylalanine included. Only the CDR3 portion is preserved as DNA: 39 bases, with reading frame beginning at the first base. From the germline V gene, CDR1 is SQVTM and CDR2 is ANQGSEA. Trimming removed 7 bases from V and 3 bases from J, leaving 12 bases between the germline ends. TCR CDR3 regions were amplified from genomic DNA by multiplex PCR using the deep immunoSEQ assay. Extracted genomic DNA from each cell subset was distributed evenly across all wells of several immunoSEQ 96-well plates, and each plate was treated as a replicate. For sorted subsets, each replicate PCR was loaded with 200 ng genomic DNA, equivalent to about 30,000 T cell genomes. Purified libraries were measured with a Qubit 3.0 fluorometer, size-checked on a Bioanalyzer 2100, and measured again with the KAPA Library Quantification kit. A separate single-read 150-cycle Illumina NextSeq 550 flow cell was used to sequence each immunoSEQ 96-well plate. The authors' pipeline ran thus. Because the immunoSEQ output held only junctional sequences and lacked quality scores, the filtering could not match the filtering applied to full-length reads. To assign V/J genes and CDR3, sequences were annotated against IMGT germline references using PyIR, a Python wrapper for IgBLAST v1.9. Reads with weak V/J assignments (E-value above 1e-6), missing CDR3, stop codons, out-of-frame junctions, or ambiguous translated residues were removed. V3J clonotypes were defined as sequences sharing the same inferred V gene, J gene, and CDR3 amino acid sequence. Percentage overlap between repertoires was computed as shared unique clonotypes divided by the size of the smaller repertoire. Richness of each repertoire was evaluated using RTK rarefaction, the Chao1 estimator, and Recon v2.1 estimates of unobserved clonotypes. Generation probabilities for all TCRbeta clonotypes obtained by the gDNA method from several donors were computed using OLGA. In its TCRdb copy, this immuneACCESS table keeps in-frame sequences only and misses some clones. Where compared with another copy, unresolved V genes explain less than half of these, and the others have no known cause. The V and J calls and clone size come from that table; D and trimming were worked out from the DNA. Present in this sample are hundreds of thousands of clones, 85% to 95% of which were seen just once. Over 0.1% of the sample is in the top ten clones.

The chain is encoded by TRBV29-1 joined to TRBJ2-2, with the identity of the D gene unclear. Sample: naive CD8+ T cells sorted from blood. The sample's cell subset or site, from its label and the paper: CD45RA+CCR7+. The source is a woman aged 25 to 39 in good health. The sequenced DNA is TGCAGCGCCCTCAACTCCTACACCGGGGAGCTGTTTTTT. Its protein reads: CSALNSYTGELFF.